Listed here are 28 T cell receptor beta chains from one sample, sequenced in a study of shared clonotypes between healthy human individuals. Method: immunoSEQ multiplex PCR; TCRdb's copy keeps in-frame clones and lacks some. Here the sample spans around 2.3 million clones, 90% to 97% being singletons. Sequenced input: naive CD4+ T cells sorted from blood. The subset here: CD45RA+ positively selected. All receptors come from a man younger than 30 in good health.

The count of this clone is one. This rearrangement joins TRBV10-3 to TRBJ1-5; TRBD1 matches 9 bases. J lost 7 bases, V lost 3 bases, and 7 bases had no gene match. This CDR3 region has 15 residues. Germline CDR1 is ENHRY and CDR2 is SYGVKD. The CDR3: CAISDSQGAHQPQHF. In DNA, the CDR3 is TGTGCCATCAGTGATTCACAGGGGGCCCACCAGCCCCAGCATTTT.

In nucleotides, the CDR3 is TGTGCCAGCAGTGGATACAGTAAAGGCTACACCTTC. Translation gives CASSGYSKGYTF. The rearrangement uses TRBV25-1 and TRBJ1-2; D is unclear. In germline, CDR1 is MGHDK, CDR2 SYGVNS. This CDR3 spans 12 amino acids. V dropped 4 bases and J dropped 8 bases, with 11 bases sitting between them.

Written as DNA, the CDR3 is TGTGCCACCAGCAGAGCCGGGAGAGGGCAAGAGACCCAGTACTTC. This sequence encodes CATSRAGRGQETQYF. This chain connects TRBV15 to TRBJ2-5, with a tentative D call TRBD2 (6 bases). This CDR3 is 15 amino acids long. Trimming took 1 base from V and 2 from J, leaving 11 bases between them. The V gene's germline CDR1 is LNHNV and CDR2 YYDKDF (reference sequence).

This sequence joins TRBV11-2 and TRBJ2-2, with D possibly called TRBD1 or TRBD2 (6 bases each). This CDR3 region has 16 residues. V shed 1 base and J shed 5 bases, with 14 bases lying between them. Germline CDR1 and CDR2: SGHAT and FQNNGV. As DNA, the CDR3 is TGTGCCAGCAGCTTAGCGGGGGCCCCGGTGACCGGGGAGCTGTTTTTT. Protein sequence: CASSLAGAPVTGELFF.

V gene TRBV25-1 combines with J gene TRBJ2-7, with 8 bases aligning to TRBD1. Trimming cost V 4 bases and J 7 bases; bases outside gene matches: 6. The germline V gene has CDR1 MGHDK and CDR2 SYGVNS. CDR3 length: 13 residues. In DNA form, the CDR3 reads TGTGCCAGCAGTGTACAGGGGGGAACAGAGCAGTACTTC. This codes for CASSVQGGTEQYF.

The V call is TRBV11-2, the J call TRBJ2-7; 7 bases match TRBD1. The CDR3 covers 15 residues. V was pared by 1 base and J by 4 bases, with 7 bases of the junction left unmatched. CDR1 SGHAT and CDR2 FQNNGV come from the germline V gene. The CDR3 DNA reads TGTGCCAGCAGCTTAGGTACAGGGGAAGGATACGAGCAGTACTTC. Translated: CASSLGTGEGYEQYF.

The CDR3, as DNA: TGTGCCAGCAGTGATGTCCGAAGGTCAGATACGCAGTATTTT. Translation: CASSDVRRSDTQYF. The chain is built from TRBV2 and TRBJ2-3; D is unresolved. This CDR3 contains 14 residues. V was pared by 3 bases and J by 4 bases, with 11 bases between. Germline CDR1 is SNHLY and CDR2 is FYNNEI. The complete variable domain, with remaining parts taken from reference TRBV2 and TRBJ2-3, reads EPEVTQTPSHQVTQMGQEVILRCVPISNHLYFYWYRQILGQKVEFLVSFYNNEISEKSEIFDDQFSVERPDGSNFTLKIRSTKLEDSAMYFCASSDVRRSDTQYFGPGTRLTVL.

The V and J genes are TRBV10-3 and TRBJ2-1; 7 positions agree with TRBD2. The CDR3 consists of 14 residues. Looked up from germline, CDR1 is ENHRY and CDR2 is SYGVKD. Trimming at V came to 7 bases and at J to 5 bases, leaving 8 bases not matched to a gene. The CDR3 loop is CAITVGLADNEQFF. In nucleotides, the CDR3 is TGTGCCATCACCGTGGGGCTAGCGGACAATGAGCAGTTCTTC.

The J gene is TRBJ2-7, the V gene TRBV28; maybe TRBD1 (5 bases). The V and J ends lost 2 bases and 3 bases respectively, with 11 bases between them. This CDR3 has 14 residues. Germline CDR1 and CDR2: MDHEN and SYDVKM. This CDR3 reads CASSLAYRFYEQYF. For the CDR3, the DNA is TGTGCCAGCAGTTTAGCTTACAGGTTCTACGAGCAGTACTTC.

This chain uses TRBV7-9 with TRBJ1-1; 10 bases fit TRBD1. This CDR3 spans 16 amino acids. The germline gives CDR1 SEHNR, CDR2 FQNEAQ (reference sequence). After removal of 1 base from V and 1 base from J, the junction contained 3 bases not matched to a gene. The CDR3 nucleotides are TGTGCCAGCAGCTTAGGACAGGGGGCGTGGAACACTGAAGCTTTCTTT. It is translated as CASSLGQGAWNTEAFF. The entire variable domain, with the rest obtained from reference TRBV7-9 and TRBJ1-1, is as follows: DTGVSQNPRHKITKRGQNVTFRCDPISEHNRLYWYRQTLGQGPEFLTYFQNEAQLEKSRLLSDRFSAERPKGSFSTLEIQRTEQGDSAMYLCASSLGQGAWNTEAFFGQGTRLTVV.

The sample holds one count of this clone. This chain links TRBV5-1 with TRBJ2-3; 14 bases line up with TRBD2. The CDR3 spans 17 residues. Trimming cost V 4 bases and J 5 bases; bases outside gene matches: 9. The germline V gene encodes CDR1 SGHRS and CDR2 YFSETQ. The CDR3 loop is CASSLQTSGRAGDTQYF. The CDR3, as DNA: TGCGCCAGCAGCCTACAGACTAGCGGGAGGGCCGGAGATACGCAGTATTTT.

The gene calls are TRBV27 and TRBJ2-7, with a possible D match to TRBD1 (5 bases). Trimming left V 6 bases short and J 1 base short, with 16 bases between. From germline, CDR1 is MNHEY and CDR2 SMNVEV (reference sequence). The CDR3 extends over 15 amino acids. CDR3 bases: TGTGCCAGCAGCCAAGCCAGGGTCCTATCCTACGAGCAGTACTTC. This encodes CASSQARVLSYEQYF.

In regard to this clone: The sample holds other DNA sequences that translate to the same CDR3. CDR3 DNA sequence: TGTGCCAGCAGTGTGCTCAGGGGGAACGAGCAGTACTTC. This codes for CASSVLRGNEQYF. The chain combines TRBV2 with TRBJ2-7; 7 nucleotides align to TRBD1. Germline CDR1 is SNHLY and CDR2 is FYNNEI. The CDR3 totals 13 residues. V was clipped by 4 bases and J by 5 bases; unmatched bases: 5.

The genes are TRBV12-5 and TRBJ2-5, with TRBD1 matching over 7 bases. The CDR3 sequence is 15 residues long. Looked up from germline, CDR1 is LGHNT and CDR2 is FRNRAP. After removal of 1 base from V and 5 bases from J, the junction contained 7 bases not matched to a gene. The DNA for the CDR3 is TGTGCTAGTGGTTTGGAGACAGGGCCGTGGGAGACCCAGTACTTC. Its translation: CASGLETGPWETQYF.

The chain employs TRBV18 and TRBJ1-1, with a possible D match to TRBD1 (6 bases). This CDR3 has 13 residues. Germline V gene sequence: CDR1 KGHSH, CDR2 LQKENI. V dropped 4 bases and J dropped 1 base, with 7 bases sitting between them. This chain's CDR3 is CASSRQANTEAFF. CDR3 in DNA: TGTGCCAGCTCACGACAGGCGAACACTGAAGCTTTCTTT.

The chain has TRBV11-2 and TRBJ2-7; D is possibly TRBD1 or TRBD2 (6 bases each). Germline lookup yields CDR1 SGHAT and CDR2 FQNNGV. The CDR3 contains 14 residues. V lost 5 bases and J 3 bases, leaving 14 bases between the germline ends. This CDR3 is CASSLGGGFYEQYF. The CDR3 nucleotides read TGTGCCAGCAGCCTCGGAGGGGGATTCTACGAGCAGTACTTC.

This CDR3 is CASSFSIEQFF. CDR3 nucleotides: TGTGCCAGCAGCTTTAGCATTGAGCAGTTCTTC. The chain employs TRBV7-9 and TRBJ2-1; D is unclear. Germline CDR1 is SEHNR and CDR2 is FQNEAQ (reference sequence). The V gene lost 3 bases and the J gene lost 9 bases, with 6 bases spanning the gap. CDR3 size: 11 residues.

As for this clone: The same CDR3 also results from other DNA sequences found in this sample. The V call is TRBV7-2, the J call TRBJ2-3, with 9 bases fitting TRBD2. Germline lookup yields CDR1 SGHTA and CDR2 FQGNSA. Germline trimming cut 4 bases from V and 4 bases from J; bases unmatched to any gene: 3. This CDR3 is built from 14 residues. The CDR3 DNA is TGTGCCAGCAGCTCGGGACTAGCCCCAGATACGCAGTATTTT. As protein: CASSSGLAPDTQYF.

This clone showed up just a few times. This sequence joins TRBV14 and TRBJ1-6; D might be TRBD1 (5 bases). The CDR3 spans 15 residues. Germline V gene lookup returns CDR1 SGHDN and CDR2 FVKESK. Trimming took 4 bases from V and 7 from J, leaving 14 bases between them. CDR3 in DNA: TGTGCCAGCAGCCTATATCGCGGGGCCAATTCACCCCTCCACTTT. Translated: CASSLYRGANSPLHF.

The table lists this clone with a few counts. Other DNA sequences from this sample encode an identical CDR3 as well. This chain connects TRBV29-1 to TRBJ1-1; TRBD1 matches 8 bases. The ends lost 7 bases at V and 0 bases at J; junction bases unmatched: 4. The CDR3 covers 13 residues. The V gene's germline CDR1 is SQVTM and CDR2 ANQGSEA. CDR3 sequence reads: CSARQGMNTEAFF. The DNA for the CDR3 is TGCAGCGCCAGACAGGGGATGAACACTGAAGCTTTCTTT.

The V and J genes are TRBV5-4 and TRBJ1-1; tentative D call: TRBD1 (5 bases). The CDR3 sequence is 12 residues long. Germline CDR1 SGHNT, CDR2 YYREEE (reference sequence). V lost 4 bases and J 11 bases, leaving 15 bases between the germline ends. Here the CDR3 DNA reads TGTGCCAGCAGCAACATGAGGGGTAAGGCTTTCTTT. As protein: CASSNMRGKAFF.

The chain uses TRBV5-1 and TRBJ2-5, with 12 bases that match TRBD1. The CDR3 contains 15 residues. V lost 8 bases and J lost 4; bases outside the gene matches: 9. Germline CDR1 SGHRS, CDR2 YFSETQ. For the CDR3, the DNA is TGCGCCAGTTATACCGGGACAGGGGGCAGAGAGACCCAGTACTTC. Protein sequence: CASYTGTGGRETQYF. The variable domain in full, completed from reference TRBV5-1 and TRBJ2-5, reads KAGVTQTPRYLIKTRGQQVTLSCSPISGHRSVSWYQQTPGQGLQFLFEYFSETQRNKGNFPGRFSGRQFSNSRSEMNVSTLELGDSALYLCASYTGTGGRETQYFGPGTRLLVL.

The chain couples TRBV28 to TRBJ2-7, with 8 bases that match TRBD2. This CDR3 has 13 residues. V shed 7 bases, J shed 2 bases, and the junction held 4 bases outside the gene matches. Germline CDR1 MDHEN, CDR2 SYDVKM. CDR3 region: CASNSGSPYEQYF. In nucleotides, the CDR3 is TGTGCCAGCAACAGCGGGAGCCCCTACGAGCAGTACTTC. Full variable domain (outside the CDR3, taken from reference TRBV28 and TRBJ2-7): DVKVTQSSRYLVKRTGEKVFLECVQDMDHENMFWYRQDPGLGLRLIYFSYDVKMKEKGDIPEGYSVSREKKERFSLILESASTNQTSMYLCASNSGSPYEQYFGPGTRLTVT.

The rearrangement joins TRBV6-5 to TRBJ1-2; D uncertain. Germline loops: CDR1 MNHEY, CDR2 SVGAGI. Deletions cut 3 bases from V and 0 bases from J, with 11 bases between. The CDR3 runs 15 residues. The DNA for the CDR3 is TGTGCCAGCAGTTATAGTGTTCCGGCTAACTATGGCTACACCTTC. Translated, it gives CASSYSVPANYGYTF.

In this sample, this clone turned up once. V gene TRBV5-1 combines with J gene TRBJ2-3; a possible D gene is TRBD2 (6 bases). This CDR3 has 15 amino acids. Germline loops: CDR1 SGHRS, CDR2 YFSETQ. V was pared by 1 base and J by 2 bases, with 11 bases between. CDR3 region: CASSLWGENTDTQYF. Written as DNA, the CDR3 is TGCGCCAGCAGCTTGTGGGGGGAGAACACAGATACGCAGTATTTT.

J is TRBJ1-1 and V is TRBV4-1, with D perhaps matching TRBD1 (5 bases). The germline gives CDR1 MGHRA, CDR2 YSYEKL. This CDR3 spans 15 amino acids. The ends were cut back, 3 bases at V and 1 base at J, with 12 bases in the middle. The CDR3 DNA is TGCGCCAGCAGCCACTTCGTCGGGGGGAACACTGAAGCTTTCTTT. It is translated as CASSHFVGGNTEAFF.

The chain is built from TRBV28 and TRBJ2-5; TRBD2 agrees at 9 bases. V was pared by 0 bases and J by 5 bases, with 16 bases of the junction left unmatched. This CDR3 comprises 19 residues. The germline CDR1 and CDR2 sequences are MDHEN and SYDVKM. The CDR3 region is CASSLWGTDFSGRTETQYF. In nucleotides, the CDR3 is TGTGCCAGCAGTTTATGGGGGACAGATTTTAGCGGGAGAACGGAGACCCAGTACTTC.

V gene TRBV7-2 combines with J gene TRBJ2-1; D possibly corresponds to TRBD2 (6 bases). CDR3 length equals 13 residues. Germline CDR1 reads SGHTA; CDR2 reads FQGNSA. The V gene lost 3 bases and the J gene lost 7 bases, with 10 bases spanning the gap. The CDR3 here is CASSFRDFNEQFF. DNA for the CDR3: TGTGCCAGCAGCTTCCGGGACTTTAATGAGCAGTTCTTC.